This TCR beta chain came from a study of liver allograft versus peripheral blood T cells. Whole-study context: Recipients' peripheral blood served as the comparator for T cell receptor repertoires in transplanted livers. Broader study findings: Reportedly, the T cell receptor repertoires inside liver allografts were not the same as those in peripheral blood.

CDR3 length equals 14 residues. The germline gives CDR1 PRHDT, CDR2 FYEKMQ (reference sequence). Trimming cost V 5 bases and J 7 bases; bases outside gene matches: 8. This clonotype was detected ten times or more. Its antigen is unknown. TCRdb reprocessed the reads with MiXCR, giving one entry per CDR3 protein. The data hold about 14,000 distinct CDR3 sequences, with 15% to 20% observed a single time. The chain links TRBV13 to TRBJ2-1; 7 bases map to TRBD1. This TCR came from a human patient who had a liver transplant. The graft donor may have given rise to some T cells. The CDR3 here is CASSLARGSNEQFF. CDR3 sequence (DNA): TGTGCCAGCAGCCTAGCCAGGGGGAGTAATGAGCAGTTCTTC. The variable domain in full, with the rest retrieved from reference TRBV13 and TRBJ2-1, is AAGVIQSPRHLIKEKRETATLKCYPIPRHDTVYWYQQGPGQDPQFLISFYEKMQSDKGSIPDRFSAQQFSDYHSELNMSSLELGDSALYFCASSLARGSNEQFFGPGTRLTVL.